The 18 T cell receptor beta chains given below trace back to one sample, sequenced in a study of T cells after posttransplantation cyclophosphamide. Assay: immunoSEQ multiplex PCR; the TCRdb copy retains only in-frame clones and omits some. The sample has about 18,000 clones, over 65% seen once. Input material: memory CD4+ T cells sorted from blood. These receptors originate from a man aged 25 to 45 in good health and a related stem cell transplant donor.

This chain links TRBV28 with TRBJ2-1; D remains ambiguous. The CDR3 has 13 residues. Trimming cost V 6 bases and J 5 bases, with 11 bases left between them. CDR1 is MDHEN, CDR2 SYDVKM, per germline. CDR3 region: CASRHSSNNEQFF. The CDR3 bases are TGTGCCAGCAGGCACTCTTCAAACAATGAGCAGTTCTTC.

The chain carries TRBV4-3 and TRBJ2-2, with D tentatively TRBD1 (6 bases). V was clipped by 0 bases and J by 5 bases, with 10 bases between them. The germline V gene has CDR1 LGHNA and CDR2 YSLEER. CDR3 length: 15 residues. This CDR3 reads CASSQDVRGTGELFF. The DNA for the CDR3 is TGCGCCAGCAGCCAAGATGTTAGGGGGACCGGGGAGCTGTTTTTT.

To note about this clone: The junction departs from the called germline gene at one end, perhaps through a read error. The chain employs TRBV7-9 and TRBJ1-1, with 8 nucleotides matching TRBD1. The V gene's germline CDR1 is SEHNR and CDR2 FQNEAQ (reference sequence). CDR3 length equals 14 residues. The CDR3 nucleotides read TGTGCCGGCAGCTTCACAGGGGGGAACACTGAAGCTTTCTTT. This encodes CAGSFTGGNTEAFF. The whole variable domain, remainder taken from reference TRBV7-9 and TRBJ1-1, is DTGVSQNPRHKITKRGQNVTFRCDPISEHNRLYWYRQTLGQGPEFLTYFQNEAQLEKSRLLSDRFSAERPKGSFSTLEIQRTEQGDSAMYLCAGSFTGGNTEAFFGQGTRLTVV.

This clone was detected once. The chain carries TRBV5-5 and TRBJ2-2; tentatively, D is TRBD1 (6 bases). V lost 4 bases and J lost 1, with 17 bases in between. Germline V gene data show CDR1 as SGHKS and CDR2 as YYEKEE (reference sequence). CDR3 length: 17 residues. The CDR3 sequence is CASSKTPGHLNTGELFF. Written as DNA, the CDR3 is TGTGCCAGCAGCAAGACGCCGGGACATTTGAACACCGGGGAGCTGTTTTTT.

The chain has TRBV28 and TRBJ1-5; 12 bases line up with TRBD1. Germline V CDR1 and CDR2: MDHEN, SYDVKM. The CDR3 is 17 amino acids. Unmatched junction bases numbered 7, after V lost 1 base and J lost 6 bases. The CDR3 DNA sequence: TGTGCCAGCAGTTTATCATCAAGGGACAGGGGGCTTCAGCCCCAGCATTTT. This encodes CASSLSSRDRGLQPQHF.

There are a few counts of this clone. The chain is built from TRBV9 and TRBJ1-2, with a tentative D call TRBD1 (5 bases). The CDR3 runs to 14 residues. Germline lookup yields CDR1 SGDLS and CDR2 YYNGEE. V was pared by 0 bases and J by 6 bases, with 12 bases between. The CDR3 is CASSVGQIIDGYTF. DNA for the CDR3: TGTGCCAGCAGCGTAGGACAGATAATAGATGGCTACACCTTC.

The chain employs TRBV7-2 and TRBJ1-3; a weak D match, TRBD1 (6 bases). The CDR3 is made up of 17 amino acids. V was cut by 3 bases and J by 3 bases, with 18 bases left in between. CDR1 and CDR2 from the germline V gene are SGHTA and FQGNSA. CDR3 in DNA: TGTGCCAGCAGCTTGATGAGACAGGCCCTGCTTGGAAACACCATATATTTT. It encodes CASSLMRQALLGNTIYF.

This clone was counted only a few times. V is TRBV7-2 and J is TRBJ1-4; the D gene is possibly TRBD1 (5 bases). The CDR3 covers 16 residues. CDR1 SGHTA and CDR2 FQGNSA come from the germline V gene. V shed 5 bases and J shed 0 bases, with 13 bases lying between them. For the CDR3, the DNA is TGTGCCAGCAGCCGACAGTCTCTTTCAACTAATGAAAAACTGTTTTTT. This translates into CASSRQSLSTNEKLFF.

This chain connects TRBV6-5 to TRBJ2-3; tentative D call: TRBD1 (6 bases). Trimming removed 6 bases at V and 11 bases at J, with 18 bases between. Germline V gives CDR1 MNHEY, CDR2 SVGAGI. The CDR3 is 13 amino acids. CDR3 DNA sequence: TGTGCCAGCAGCTACGAGGTGGGGGCAGGGCAGTATTTT. Translating it yields CASSYEVGAGQYF.

This clone has just a few counts. J is TRBJ1-2 and V is TRBV6-1; 9 nucleotides line up with TRBD1. CDR3 size: 15 residues. V lost 5 bases to trimming and J lost 5 bases; unmatched junction nucleotides: 9. Germline V gene lookup returns CDR1 MNHNS and CDR2 SASEGT. CDR3 amino acids: CASSPGTGLGYGYTF. CDR3 coding DNA: TGTGCCAGCAGTCCCGGGACAGGGCTGGGGTATGGCTACACCTTC.

The CDR3 region has the DNA TGTGCCAGCTTAGGACTGGACGAGCAGTACTTC. Protein product: CASLGLDEQYF. This chain joins TRBV6-1 and TRBJ2-7, with D perhaps TRBD2 (5 bases). The CDR3 runs to 11 residues. Germline CDR1 MNHNS, CDR2 SASEGT. The V end was cut by 8 bases, the J end by 5 bases, with 10 bases between.

The CDR3 loop is CASAGGGSSYEQYF. The CDR3 DNA is TGTGCCAGCGCGGGGGGGGGAAGCTCCTACGAGCAGTACTTC. The chain employs TRBV18 and TRBJ2-7; 9 bases agree with TRBD2. The germline CDR1 and CDR2 sequences are KGHSH and LQKENI. The trim removed 8 bases at V and 0 bases at J, leaving 5 bases unmatched. This CDR3 comprises 14 residues.

The chain joins TRBV19 to TRBJ2-5; D is ambiguous. Germline assignment: CDR1 LNHDA and CDR2 SQIVND (reference sequence). The CDR3 contains 14 residues. Trimming cost V 4 bases and J 1 base, with 10 bases left between them. The DNA of the CDR3 is TGTGCCAGTAGTACCTCACGCGGCCAAGAGACCCAGTACTTC. Its protein is CASSTSRGQETQYF.

The chain is built from TRBV2 and TRBJ1-2; 7 nucleotides line up with TRBD1. V trimming: 8 bases; J trimming: 3 bases; junction bases outside the gene matches: 12. There are 15 residues in the CDR3. The V gene's germline CDR1 is SNHLY and CDR2 FYNNEI. Here the CDR3 reads CASVTGTAAYYGYTF. The DNA for the CDR3 is TGTGCCAGCGTGACCGGGACAGCAGCATACTATGGCTACACCTTC.

This clone was seen a few times. J is TRBJ1-4 and V is TRBV14; 9 bases align to TRBD1. The V gene end was trimmed by 4 bases and the J gene end by 5 bases; junction bases not matched to a gene: 5. Germline V CDR1 and CDR2: SGHDN, FVKESK. CDR3 length: 15 residues. The CDR3 sequence: CASSLRGTGNEKLFF. The CDR3 region has the DNA TGTGCCAGCAGCCTAAGAGGGACAGGGAATGAAAAACTGTTTTTT.

The V call is TRBV6-5, the J call TRBJ1-1, with D possibly matching TRBD1 (6 bases). Germline CDR1 and CDR2: MNHEY and SVGAGI. The CDR3 is 13 residues long. V shed 6 bases and J shed 4 bases, with 12 bases lying between them. CDR3 sequence: CASSSGTFTEAFF. CDR3 bases: TGTGCCAGCAGCTCCGGGACATTCACTGAAGCTTTCTTT.

The CDR3 here is CASSPKQGTNSPLHF. CDR3 nucleotides: TGTGCCAGCAGCCCGAAGCAGGGGACGAATTCACCCCTCCACTTT. V gene TRBV7-2 combines with J gene TRBJ1-6; a possible D gene is TRBD1 (6 bases). CDR1 is SGHTA, CDR2 FQGNSA, per germline. The CDR3 loop spans 15 amino acids. V was shortened by 5 bases and J by 7 bases, with 15 bases between the two germline ends.

V is TRBV7-3 and J is TRBJ2-1; a possible D gene is TRBD2 (7 bases). Trimming removed 1 base from V and 1 base from J, with 11 bases in between. Germline CDR1 is SGHTA and CDR2 is FQGTGA. This CDR3 contains 16 residues. The CDR3 DNA is TGTGCCAGCAGCTTAAGTGGGGGGGCATCCTACAATGAGCAGTTCTTC. It is translated as CASSLSGGASYNEQFF.